This T cell receptor beta chain was recovered during a study of blood T cell repertoires in COVID-19. About the research overall: Acute and convalescent COVID-19 specimens originated in the United States, Italy and Spain.

The data were produced by immunoSEQ multiplex PCR, yet TCRdb's version contains in-frame clones alone and is incomplete. This sample has tens of thousands of clones, with about 90% found just once. CDR3 size: 16 residues. Material for sequencing was peripheral blood. This receptor was obtained from a woman in her 70s with acute or convalescent COVID-19. V gene TRBV21-1 combines with J gene TRBJ2-5; the table names TRBD1, a call not compared with the DNA. TRBV21-1 is an annotated pseudogene. The CDR3 region is CASSKGQEIWLETQYF. As DNA, the CDR3 is TGTGCCAGCAGCAAAGGACAGGAAATTTGGTTGGAGACCCAGTACTTC.